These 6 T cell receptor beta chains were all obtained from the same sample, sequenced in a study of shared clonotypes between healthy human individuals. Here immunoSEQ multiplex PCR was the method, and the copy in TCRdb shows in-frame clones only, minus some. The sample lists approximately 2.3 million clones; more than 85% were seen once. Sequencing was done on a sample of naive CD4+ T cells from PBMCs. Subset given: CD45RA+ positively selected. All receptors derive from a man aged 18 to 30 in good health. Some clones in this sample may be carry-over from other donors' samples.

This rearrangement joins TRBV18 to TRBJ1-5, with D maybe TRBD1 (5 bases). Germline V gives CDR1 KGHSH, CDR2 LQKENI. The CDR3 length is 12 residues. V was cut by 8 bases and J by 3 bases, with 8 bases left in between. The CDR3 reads CASRGLNQPQHF. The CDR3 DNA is TGTGCCAGCCGGGGACTCAATCAGCCCCAGCATTTT.

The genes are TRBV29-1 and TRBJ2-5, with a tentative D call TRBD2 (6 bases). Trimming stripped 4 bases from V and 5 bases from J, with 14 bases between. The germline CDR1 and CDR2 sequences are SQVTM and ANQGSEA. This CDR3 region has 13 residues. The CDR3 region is CSVGGRLRETQYF. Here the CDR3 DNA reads TGCAGCGTTGGAGGGAGGTTGAGGGAGACCCAGTACTTC.

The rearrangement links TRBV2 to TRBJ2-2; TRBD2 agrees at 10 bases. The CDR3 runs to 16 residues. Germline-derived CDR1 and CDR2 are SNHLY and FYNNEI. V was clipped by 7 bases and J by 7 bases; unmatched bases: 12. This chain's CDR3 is CASTKDRTSGSGELFF. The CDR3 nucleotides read TGTGCCAGCACGAAGGATCGGACTAGCGGTAGCGGGGAGCTGTTTTTT.

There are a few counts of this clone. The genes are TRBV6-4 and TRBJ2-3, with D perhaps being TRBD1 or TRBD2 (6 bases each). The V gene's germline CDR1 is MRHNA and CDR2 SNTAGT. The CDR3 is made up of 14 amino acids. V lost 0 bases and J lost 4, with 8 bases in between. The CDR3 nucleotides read TGTGCCAGCAGTGACTCGGGGGGCGCAGATACGCAGTATTTT. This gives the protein CASSDSGGADTQYF.

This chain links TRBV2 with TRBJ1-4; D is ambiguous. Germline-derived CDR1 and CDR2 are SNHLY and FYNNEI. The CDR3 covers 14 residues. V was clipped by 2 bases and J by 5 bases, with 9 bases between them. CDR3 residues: CASSERWLNEKLFF. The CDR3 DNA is TGTGCCAGCAGTGAACGGTGGTTAAATGAAAAACTGTTTTTT. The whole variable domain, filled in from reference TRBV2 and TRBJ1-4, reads EPEVTQTPSHQVTQMGQEVILRCVPISNHLYFYWYRQILGQKVEFLVSFYNNEISEKSEIFDDQFSVERPDGSNFTLKIRSTKLEDSAMYFCASSERWLNEKLFFGSGTQLSVL.

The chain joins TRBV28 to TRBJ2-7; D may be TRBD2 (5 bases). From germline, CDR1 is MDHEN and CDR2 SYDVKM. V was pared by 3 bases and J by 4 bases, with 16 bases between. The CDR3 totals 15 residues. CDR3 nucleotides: TGTGCCAGCAGTTTGTCCCTCCAGGAGGTATACGAGCAGTACTTC. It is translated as CASSLSLQEVYEQYF.